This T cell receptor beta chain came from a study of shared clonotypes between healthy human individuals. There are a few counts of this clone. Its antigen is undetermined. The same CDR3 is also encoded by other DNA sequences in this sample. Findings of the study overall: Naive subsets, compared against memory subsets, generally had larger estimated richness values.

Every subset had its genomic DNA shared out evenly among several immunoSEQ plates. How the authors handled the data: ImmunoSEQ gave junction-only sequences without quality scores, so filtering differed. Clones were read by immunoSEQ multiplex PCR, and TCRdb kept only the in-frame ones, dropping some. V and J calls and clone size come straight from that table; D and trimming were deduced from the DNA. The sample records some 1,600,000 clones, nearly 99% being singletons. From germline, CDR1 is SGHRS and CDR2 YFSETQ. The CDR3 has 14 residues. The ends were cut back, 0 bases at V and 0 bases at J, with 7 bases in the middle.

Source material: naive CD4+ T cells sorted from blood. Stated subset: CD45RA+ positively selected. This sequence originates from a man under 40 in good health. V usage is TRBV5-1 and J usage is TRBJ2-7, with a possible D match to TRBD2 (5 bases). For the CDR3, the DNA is TGCGCCAGCAGCTTGGACGGGAACTCCTACGAGCAGTACTTC. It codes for CASSLDGNSYEQYF.